The source of this TCR beta chain is a study of STAT3 mutations in large granular lymphocyte leukemia. Study summary: 40% of treated T-LGLL patients showed hematologic response to immunosuppression.

From germline, CDR1 is SGHAT and CDR2 FQNNGV. V dropped 2 bases and J dropped 2 bases, with 6 bases sitting between them. The CDR3 spans 13 residues. General study results and limits: TCR clonotype switching after therapy occurred in about 30% of the 18 patients. In T-cell large granular lymphocyte leukemia, about half of patients showed multiple immunodominant subclonotypes. In several patients, dominant TCR clone burden exceeded STAT3 mutant burden, suggesting STAT3 mutation arose secondarily.

Approximately 40,000 productive templates were obtained per sample on average. Clones were sequenced by immunoSEQ multiplex PCR, and TCRdb holds only the in-frame ones, with some missing. The profile shows almost 25,000 clones, 94% of them singletons. Remarks on this clone: Its antigen is still unknown.

Sequences were obtained from peripheral blood mononuclear cells. This TCR derives from a man aged 40-49 years with T-cell large granular lymphocyte leukemia. Some clones in this sample may be carry-over from other donors' samples. The chain joins TRBV11-2 to TRBJ1-1; no reliable D call. CDR3 DNA: TGTGCCAGCAGCTTACCGCCCAACACTGAAGCTTTCTTT. Translated, it gives CASSLPPNTEAFF. Full variable domain (rest looked up from reference TRBV11-2 and TRBJ1-1): EAGVAQSPRYKIIEKRQSVAFWCNPISGHATLYWYQQILGQGPKLLIQFQNNGVVDDSQLPKDRFSAERLKGVDSTLKIQPAKLEDSAVYLCASSLPPNTEAFFGQGTRLTVV.